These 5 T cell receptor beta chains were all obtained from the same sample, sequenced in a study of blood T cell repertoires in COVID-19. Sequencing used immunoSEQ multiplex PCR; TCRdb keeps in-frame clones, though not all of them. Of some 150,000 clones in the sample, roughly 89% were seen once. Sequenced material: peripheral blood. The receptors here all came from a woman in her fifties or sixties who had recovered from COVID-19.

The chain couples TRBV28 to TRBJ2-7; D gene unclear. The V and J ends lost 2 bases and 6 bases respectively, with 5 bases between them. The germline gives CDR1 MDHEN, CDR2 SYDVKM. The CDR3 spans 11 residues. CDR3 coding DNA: TGTGCCAGCAGTTTAGGAGCCGAGCAGTACTTC. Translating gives CASSLGAEQYF.

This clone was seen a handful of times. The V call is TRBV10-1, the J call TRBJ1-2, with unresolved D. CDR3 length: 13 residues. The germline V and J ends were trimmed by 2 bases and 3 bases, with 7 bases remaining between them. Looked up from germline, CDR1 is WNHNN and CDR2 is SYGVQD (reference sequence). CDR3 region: CASSEGPDYGYTF. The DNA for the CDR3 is TGCGCCAGCAGTGAGGGCCCAGACTATGGCTACACCTTC.

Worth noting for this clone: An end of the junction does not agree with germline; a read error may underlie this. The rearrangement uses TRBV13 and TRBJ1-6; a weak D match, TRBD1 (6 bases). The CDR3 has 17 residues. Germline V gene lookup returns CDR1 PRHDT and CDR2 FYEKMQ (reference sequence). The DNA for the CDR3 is TGTGCCAGCAGCCCCCAGGGTAGGGCAGGGACAAATTCGCCCCTCCACTTT. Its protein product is CASSPQGRAGTNSPLHF.

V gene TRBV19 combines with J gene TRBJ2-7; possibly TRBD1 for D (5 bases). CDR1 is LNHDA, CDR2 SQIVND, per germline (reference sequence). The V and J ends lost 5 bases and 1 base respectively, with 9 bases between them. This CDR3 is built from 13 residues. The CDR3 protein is CASSAPGSYEQYF. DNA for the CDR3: TGTGCCAGTAGTGCACCAGGGTCCTACGAGCAGTACTTC.

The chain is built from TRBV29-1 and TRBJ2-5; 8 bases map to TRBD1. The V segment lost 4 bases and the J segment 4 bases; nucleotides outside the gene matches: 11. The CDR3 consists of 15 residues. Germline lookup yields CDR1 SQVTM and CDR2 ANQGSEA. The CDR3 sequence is CSVVGDRGGTETQYF. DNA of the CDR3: TGCAGCGTTGTAGGCGACAGGGGAGGAACAGAGACCCAGTACTTC.